The sequence of this T cell receptor (beta chain) was determined in a study of T cells in Graves' hyperthyroidism and ophthalmopathy. This clonotype was recorded a few times. This CDR3 spans 17 amino acids. The V and J ends lost 2 bases and 3 bases, in that order; junction bases with no gene match: 8. Germline V gene lookup returns CDR1 MNHEY and CDR2 SVGEGT. RNA transcripts were the template for amplifying TCR beta CDR3 regions. TCR CDR3 regions were first amplified by RT-PCR with HTBI primers. TCRdb re-called the multiplex PCR reads through MiXCR, storing one row per CDR3 protein. The profile shows hundreds of thousands of distinct CDR3 sequences, approximately 15% of them singletons. From 8.5 to 10 ml of fresh peripheral blood, PBMCs were isolated.

This TCR came from a woman between 40 and 50 years old with Graves' ophthalmopathy. V and J are TRBV6-2 or TRBV6-3 and TRBJ2-1, with 9 bases aligning to TRBD2. The specimen was blood. The CDR3 sequence: CASSYDGTSTIYNEQFF. The DNA for the CDR3 is TGTGCCAGCAGTTACGACGGGACTAGCACTATCTACAATGAGCAGTTCTTC.